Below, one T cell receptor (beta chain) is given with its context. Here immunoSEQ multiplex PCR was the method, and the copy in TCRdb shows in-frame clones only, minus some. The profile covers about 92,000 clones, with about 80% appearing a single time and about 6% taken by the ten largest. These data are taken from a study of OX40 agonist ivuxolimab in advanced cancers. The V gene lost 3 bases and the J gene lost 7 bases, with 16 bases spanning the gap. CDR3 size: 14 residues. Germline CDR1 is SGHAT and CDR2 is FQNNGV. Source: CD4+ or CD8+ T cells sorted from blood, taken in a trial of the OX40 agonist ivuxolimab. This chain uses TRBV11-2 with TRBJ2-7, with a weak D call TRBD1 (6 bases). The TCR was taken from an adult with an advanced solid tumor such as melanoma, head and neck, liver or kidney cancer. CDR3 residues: CASSLTGRVGEQYF. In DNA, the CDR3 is TGTGCCAGCAGCTTGACAGGACGGGTAGGTGAGCAGTACTTC.